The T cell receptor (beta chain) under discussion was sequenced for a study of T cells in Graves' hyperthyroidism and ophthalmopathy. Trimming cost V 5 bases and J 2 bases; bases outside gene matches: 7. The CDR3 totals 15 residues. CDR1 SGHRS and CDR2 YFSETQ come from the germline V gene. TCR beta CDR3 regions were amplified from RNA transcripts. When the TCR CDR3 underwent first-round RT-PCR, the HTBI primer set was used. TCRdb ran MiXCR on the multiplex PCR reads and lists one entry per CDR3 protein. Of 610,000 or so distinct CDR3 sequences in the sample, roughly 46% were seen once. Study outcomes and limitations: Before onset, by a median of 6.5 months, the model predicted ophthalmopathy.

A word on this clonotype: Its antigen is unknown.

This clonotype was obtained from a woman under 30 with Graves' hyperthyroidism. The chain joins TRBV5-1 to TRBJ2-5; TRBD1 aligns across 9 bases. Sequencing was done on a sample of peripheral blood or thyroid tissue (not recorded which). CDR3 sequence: CASRRTGVNQETQYF. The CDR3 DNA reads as TGCGCCAGCAGAAGGACAGGGGTAAATCAAGAGACCCAGTACTTC.